Each of the 16 T cell receptor beta chains below was sequenced from the same sample in a study of response to subunit inactivated influenza vaccine. Using its own MiXCR run on the RT-PCR reads, TCRdb lists one record per CDR3 protein. The data contain around 750,000 distinct CDR3 sequences, around 20% of them singletons. Specimen: PBMCs from blood, collected around 5 days after vaccination. The source is a man aged 45-60 years who received an inactivated influenza vaccine.

The CDR3 DNA reads as TGTGCCTGGCAACTCAGAACGGGGGGCAACACCGGGGAGCTGTTTTTT. It encodes CAWQLRTGGNTGELFF. The chain joins TRBV30 to TRBJ2-2, with D possibly matching TRBD2 (7 bases). The V gene lost 5 bases and the J gene lost 2 bases, with 18 bases spanning the gap. Germline V gives CDR1 GTSNPN, CDR2 SVGIG (reference sequence). This CDR3 has 16 amino acids.

This rearrangement joins TRBV6-5 to TRBJ2-6; weak D call: TRBD2 (6 bases). Trimming shortened V by 0 bases and J by 2 bases, and 8 bases separated the two germline ends. The CDR3 covers 16 residues. Per the germline V gene, CDR1 is MNHEY and CDR2 is SVGAGI. The CDR3 spells CASSYSGGTGANVLTF. As DNA, the CDR3 is TGTGCCAGCAGTTACTCGGGGGGAACTGGGGCCAACGTCCTGACTTTC.

There are a few counts of this clonotype. The V gene is TRBV12-3 or TRBV12-4, the J gene TRBJ2-7; D is uncertain. With 3 bases removed from V and 0 bases from J, the gap between germline ends came to 12 bases. The CDR3 extends over 15 amino acids. The DNA of the CDR3 is TGTGCCAGCAGTTTCTCTGCAGCGAGCTCCTACGAGCAGTACTTC. It specifies CASSFSAASSYEQYF.

This sequence joins TRBV20-1 and TRBJ2-1, with unresolved D. Germline loops: CDR1 DFQATT, CDR2 SNEGSKA (reference sequence). CDR3 length: 12 residues. Trimming cost V 0 bases and J 13 bases, with 13 bases left between them. The CDR3 region is CSARDRLFNQFF. Written as DNA, the CDR3 is TGCAGTGCTAGAGATAGGCTTTTTAATCAGTTCTTC.

This clonotype was found many times. The rearrangement joins TRBV10-2 to TRBJ1-5, with no clear D. Trimming removed 4 bases at V and 3 bases at J, with 4 bases between. Per the germline V gene, CDR1 is WSHSY and CDR2 is SAAADI. This CDR3 is 12 amino acids long. DNA of the CDR3: TGCGCCAGCAGTGTACTCAATCAGCCCCAGCATTTT. Amino acid sequence: CASSVLNQPQHF.

The J gene is TRBJ1-5, the V gene TRBV11-2, with 8 bases that match TRBD1. With V trimmed by 1 base and J by 4 bases, 12 bases remained unmatched. Germline V lookup: CDR1 SGHAT, CDR2 FQNNGV. The CDR3 covers 18 residues. The CDR3, as DNA: TGTGCCAGCAGCTTAGGAAGCGAGGGAACAGGGGGGAATCAGCCCCAGCATTTT. This sequence encodes CASSLGSEGTGGNQPQHF. The full variable domain, with the rest looked up from reference TRBV11-2 and TRBJ1-5, is EAGVAQSPRYKIIEKRQSVAFWCNPISGHATLYWYQQILGQGPKLLIQFQNNGVVDDSQLPKDRFSAERLKGVDSTLKIQPAKLEDSAVYLCASSLGSEGTGGNQPQHFGDGTRLSIL.

The chain links TRBV7-9 to TRBJ2-7; D ambiguous. The CDR3 loop spans 13 amino acids. Trimming took 2 bases from V and 5 from J, leaving 10 bases between them. In germline, CDR1 is SEHNR, CDR2 FQNEAQ (reference sequence). For the CDR3, the DNA is TGTGCCAGCAGCTTAATGTCTGGGGACGAGCAGTACTTC. Its protein product is CASSLMSGDEQYF. Full variable domain (missing parts from reference TRBV7-9 and TRBJ2-7): DTGVSQNPRHKITKRGQNVTFRCDPISEHNRLYWYRQTLGQGPEFLTYFQNEAQLEKSRLLSDRFSAERPKGSFSTLEIQRTEQGDSAMYLCASSLMSGDEQYFGPGTRLTVT.

This clonotype was counted between two and nine times. Written as DNA, the CDR3 is TGCAGTGCTAGAGATTACCGGGACAGTTACAATCAGCCCCAGCATTTT. It encodes CSARDYRDSYNQPQHF. V gene TRBV20-1 combines with J gene TRBJ1-5; TRBD1 matches 7 bases. Unmatched junction bases numbered 8, after V lost 0 bases and J lost 3 bases. Per the germline V gene, CDR1 is DFQATT and CDR2 is SNEGSKA (reference sequence). CDR3 length: 16 amino acids.

The rearrangement uses TRBV2 and TRBJ2-7; no reliable D call. This CDR3 region has 15 residues. Germline V gene lookup returns CDR1 SNHLY and CDR2 FYNNEI. Trimming shortened V by 5 bases and J by 5 bases, and 19 bases separated the two germline ends. The CDR3 sequence is CASSSTFARIHEQYF. The CDR3 DNA sequence: TGTGCCAGCAGTTCGACCTTCGCCCGGATTCACGAGCAGTACTTC.

This clonotype was found a few times. The CDR3 bases are TGCAGCGTTCGGGGGAGGGACAGCTCCTACAATGAGCAGTTCTTC. Its protein product is CSVRGRDSSYNEQFF. This chain links TRBV29-1 with TRBJ2-1; D assignment may be TRBD1 or TRBD2 (7 bases each). The V gene lost 5 bases and the J gene lost 0 bases, with 14 bases spanning the gap. The CDR3 loop spans 15 amino acids. From germline, CDR1 is SQVTM and CDR2 ANQGSEA.

This clonotype was counted ten times or more. The chain has TRBV29-1 and TRBJ1-2; D possibly corresponds to TRBD1 (5 bases). There are 11 residues in the CDR3. Trimming left V 6 bases short and J 4 bases short, with 9 bases between. CDR1 is SQVTM and CDR2 is ANQGSEA in the germline V gene. The CDR3 reads CSVGDSYGYTF. For the CDR3, the DNA is TGCAGCGTGGGAGACAGCTATGGCTACACCTTC. Together with reference TRBV29-1 and TRBJ1-2, the CDR3 gives the full variable domain: SAVISQKPSRDICQRGTSLTIQCQVDSQVTMMFWYRQQPGQSLTLIATANQGSEATYESGFVIDKFPISRPNLTFSTLTVSNMSPEDSSIYLCSVGDSYGYTFGSGTRLTVV.

This rearrangement joins TRBV7-6 to TRBJ1-3; 7 nucleotides agree with TRBD1. This CDR3 region has 15 residues. From germline, CDR1 is SGHVS and CDR2 FNYEAQ. Trimming took 5 bases from V and 0 from J; bases not matched to a gene: 4. The CDR3 sequence is CASSRGQVSGNTIYF. The CDR3 DNA is TGTGCCAGCAGCCGAGGACAGGTCTCTGGAAACACCATATATTTT.

The chain recombines TRBV7-2 with TRBJ1-5; 8 bases line up with TRBD1. V lost 4 bases, J lost 7 bases, and 3 bases stayed unmatched. Germline CDR1 is SGHTA and CDR2 is FQGNSA. The CDR3 is 13 amino acids. The CDR3 nucleotides read TGTGCCAGCAGCTCCCGGACAGGGCAGCCCCAGCATTTT. Amino acid sequence: CASSSRTGQPQHF.

The chain carries TRBV12-3 or TRBV12-4 and TRBJ2-1, with TRBD2 identical over 7 bases. This CDR3 comprises 15 residues. The V gene end was trimmed by 3 bases and the J gene end by 7 bases; junction bases not matched to a gene: 9. The CDR3, as DNA: TGTGCCAGCAGTTTTGGGGCAGCGGGGACGAATGAGCAGTTCTTC. Protein: CASSFGAAGTNEQFF.

This clonotype was counted ten times or more. This chain links TRBV29-1 with TRBJ2-1; tentative D call: TRBD2 (6 bases). Germline V gene lookup returns CDR1 SQVTM and CDR2 ANQGSEA. CDR3 size: 18 residues. With 1 base removed from V and 0 bases from J, the gap between germline ends came to 19 bases. CDR3 loop: CSVEGYLWGESSYNEQFF. The CDR3 DNA follows: TGCAGCGTTGAAGGATACCTCTGGGGGGAAAGCTCCTACAATGAGCAGTTCTTC.

The sample holds a few counts of this clonotype. CDR3 nucleotides: TGCAGCGTTGATGTTCAGGGAACCTACGAGCAGTACTTC. The encoded protein is CSVDVQGTYEQYF. The J gene is TRBJ2-7, the V gene TRBV29-1, with a weak D call TRBD1 (5 bases). This CDR3 has 13 amino acids. V was shortened by 3 bases and J by 2 bases, with 11 bases between the two germline ends. Germline CDR1 SQVTM, CDR2 ANQGSEA.